These T cell receptor beta chains were read from a single sample in a study of blood T cell repertoires in COVID-19. This table comes from immunoSEQ multiplex PCR, and its TCRdb copy is limited to in-frame clones, with some not included. The sample lists 150,000 to 160,000 clones, 75% to 90% occurring once. Sequencing was done on a sample of peripheral blood. Receptors originate from a woman in her 40s with acute or convalescent COVID-19. Both conserved end residues are part of each CDR3. A D gene is named only where the DNA matches it firmly. Rows give clone size only sometimes, using once, few, many, or a class for an expanded clone.

TRBV3-1/TRBV3-2,TRBD2,.,TRBJ2-7,15,CASSLRLAGAIEQYF,TGTGCCAGCAGCCTTAGATTAGCGGGAGCCATCGAGCAGTACTTC
TRBV5-6,TRBD1,.,TRBJ1-3,16,CASSGPDRISGNTIYF,TGTGCCAGCAGCGGACCGGACAGGATCTCTGGAAACACCATATATTTT
TRBV5-1,.,.,TRBJ1-1,15,CASSLVWGQNTEAFF,TGCGCCAGCAGCTTGGTGTGGGGACAGAACACTGAAGCTTTCTTT
TRBV3-1/TRBV3-2,TRBD2,.,TRBJ2-7,17,CATARGSGGPYSYEQYF,TGTGCCACAGCACGTGGTAGCGGGGGGCCCTATTCCTACGAGCAGTACTTC
TRBV9,.,.,TRBJ1-1,15,CASSRGLTGNTEAFF,TGTGCCAGCAGCCGGGGGTTAACAGGGAACACTGAAGCTTTCTTT
TRBV3-1/TRBV3-2,TRBD2,.,TRBJ2-3,16,CASSLGTILSTDTQYF,TGTGCCAGCAGCCTAGGGACTATTTTATCAACAGATACGCAGTATTTT
TRBV19,TRBD1,.,TRBJ1-5,17,CASSSLGTGDISQPQHF,TGTGCCAGTAGTAGCCTCGGGACAGGGGATATTAGTCAGCCCCAGCATTTT
TRBV7-9,.,.,TRBJ2-5,15,CASSFTVGDVAAQYF,TGTGCCAGCAGCTTCACCGTGGGAGACGTGGCGGCCCAGTACTTC
TRBV7-3,TRBD2,once,TRBJ2-3,22,CASSQLGFVTSGRFSSTDTQYF,TGTGCCAGCAGCCAACTTGGTTTCGTAACTAGCGGGAGATTTTCTAGCACAGATACGCAGTATTTT
TRBV7-2,TRBD2,.,TRBJ2-7,18,CASSLVALAGSIMYEQYF,TGTGCCAGCAGCTTAGTCGCCTTAGCGGGGTCCATTATGTACGAGCAGTACTTC
TRBV27,TRBD1,.,TRBJ1-4,14,CASKSEGGGEKLFF,TGTGCCAGCAAGTCGGAAGGAGGGGGCGAAAAACTGTTTTTT
TRBV5-1,TRBD2,.,TRBJ2-7,15,CASSLSEAGVGEQYF,TGCGCCAGCAGCTTGTCGGAAGCGGGAGTGGGCGAGCAGTACTTC
TRBV2,TRBD1,.,TRBJ2-1,16,CASSPRGPYLYNEQFF,TGTGCCAGCAGTCCCAGGGGGCCCTACCTCTACAATGAGCAGTTCTTC
TRBV7-3,TRBD2,.,TRBJ2-5,16,CASSPGLAGVQETQYF,TGTGCCAGCAGCCCCGGACTAGCGGGGGTCCAAGAGACCCAGTACTTC
TRBV27,TRBD1,.,TRBJ2-7,19,CASSLSGLMVGTGVREQYF,TGTGCCAGCAGTTTATCAGGTCTCATGGTGGGGACAGGGGTGCGGGAGCAGTACTTC
TRBV5-6,TRBD1,.,TRBJ2-3,15,CASRPGQGWADTQYF,TGTGCCAGCAGACCGGGACAGGGGTGGGCAGATACGCAGTATTTT
TRBV5-1,TRBD2,.,TRBJ2-1,16,CASSLAGTTSYNEQFF,TGCGCCAGCAGCTTGGCCGGGACTACCTCCTACAATGAGCAGTTCTTC
TRBV19,.,.,TRBJ2-1,15,CASSIVRSQNNEQFF,TGTGCCAGTAGTATAGTCAGATCACAAAACAATGAGCAGTTCTTC
TRBV9,.,.,TRBJ1-1,12,CASSESDTEAFF,TGTGCCAGCTCCGAGTCCGACACTGAAGCTTTCTTT
TRBV19,TRBD1,.,TRBJ1-2,13,CASSPGTGFGYTF,TGTGCCAGTAGTCCCGGGACAGGGTTTGGCTACACCTTC
TRBV6-6,TRBD1,.,TRBJ2-2,20,CASSGTPGQGGIIRTGELFF,TGTGCCAGCAGCGGCACTCCGGGACAGGGCGGAATCATTCGCACCGGGGAGCTGTTTTTT
TRBV7-9,.,.,TRBJ2-7,15,CASSLLQGGGYEQYF,TGTGCCAGCAGCTTACTACAGGGAGGGGGCTACGAGCAGTACTTC
TRBV5-1,TRBD1,.,TRBJ2-7,14,CASSPTGGNGEQYF,TGCGCCAGCAGCCCGACAGGGGGCAATGGCGAGCAGTACTTC
TRBV28,.,.,TRBJ1-5,16,CASSLSLRGGNQPQHF,TGTGCCAGCAGTTTGAGCTTGCGGGGGGGTAATCAGCCCCAGCATTTT
TRBV19,.,once,TRBJ1-6,15,CASSIGRAAGNPLHF,TGTGCCAGTAGTATCGGTAGAGCAGCGGGAAATCCCCTCCACTTT
TRBV5-1,.,.,TRBJ2-7,14,CASSDRQRTYEQYF,TGCGCCAGCAGCGATCGACAGAGAACCTACGAGCAGTACTTC
TRBV2,.,.,TRBJ2-1,18,CASSEVDSLTGDYNEQFF,TGTGCCAGCAGTGAAGTCGACTCCCTGACGGGGGACTACAATGAGCAGTTCTTC
TRBV7-3,TRBD2,once,TRBJ2-3,16,CASSLTLAGGTDTQYF,TGTGCCAGCAGCTTAACCCTAGCGGGGGGAACCGATACGCAGTATTTT
TRBV29-1,.,.,TRBJ2-7,15,CSVRSSAHFPYEQYF,TGCAGCGTGCGTTCTAGCGCTCACTTCCCCTACGAGCAGTACTTC
TRBV7-3,.,.,TRBJ2-2,15,CASSFSVINTGELFF,TGTGCCAGCAGCTTCTCTGTTATTAACACCGGGGAGCTGTTTTTT
TRBV7-3,TRBD2,.,TRBJ2-3,15,CASVLFSGTPDTQYF,TGTGCCAGCGTTCTGTTTAGCGGGACTCCAGATACGCAGTATTTT
TRBV15,TRBD2,.,TRBJ2-3,20,CATSREPRLAGGRLTDTQYF,TGTGCCACCAGCAGGGAACCCCGACTAGCGGGGGGGCGCCTGACAGATACGCAGTATTTT
TRBV7-8,.,.,TRBJ2-1,16,CASSLKTGISAGEQFF,TGTGCCAGCAGCTTAAAGACAGGAATCTCCGCCGGGGAGCAGTTCTTC
TRBV2,TRBD1,.,TRBJ1-1,16,CATRNRETGSYTEAFF,TGTGCCACCCGAAACAGAGAGACAGGGAGTTACACTGAAGCTTTCTTT
TRBV28,TRBD2,once,TRBJ2-1,15,CASRLTSGNRIEQFF,TGTGCCAGCAGACTAACTAGCGGGAACCGTATTGAGCAGTTCTTC
TRBV5-4,TRBD1,.,TRBJ1-2,20,CASSLAANVGQGAGLYGYTF,TGTGCCAGCAGCTTGGCCGCGAACGTGGGACAGGGGGCAGGTCTCTATGGCTACACCTTC
TRBV30,TRBD1,.,TRBJ1-1,13,CAWRTGAVTEAFF,TGTGCCTGGCGGACAGGGGCGGTCACTGAAGCTTTCTTT
TRBV6-1,.,.,TRBJ1-4,17,CASSESTWGATNEKLFF,TGTGCCAGCAGTGAGTCAACGTGGGGAGCAACTAATGAAAAACTGTTTTTT
TRBV6-6,TRBD1,.,TRBJ1-1,13,CASSPGTGGGAFF,TGTGCCAGCAGCCCCGGGACAGGTGGAGGGGCTTTCTTT
TRBV28,TRBD2,.,TRBJ2-4,18,CASSRSGGFDLAKNIQYF,TGTGCCAGCAGCAGAAGCGGGGGCTTCGACCTAGCCAAAAACATTCAGTACTTC
TRBV7-9,TRBD2,.,TRBJ2-3,15,CASSSGAGATDTQYF,TGTGCCAGCAGCTCGGGAGCGGGGGCCACAGATACGCAGTATTTT
TRBV10-1,.,.,TRBJ2-2,14,CASSEFKNTGELFF,TGCGCCAGCAGTGAGTTTAAGAACACCGGGGAGCTGTTTTTT
TRBV7-9,.,.,TRBJ2-2,17,CASSLALGDLRTGELFF,TGTGCCAGCAGCTTAGCGCTTGGAGATTTGAGGACCGGGGAGCTGTTTTTT
TRBV12-5,TRBD1,.,TRBJ2-5,15,CASGLGTGGEETQYF,TGTGCTAGTGGTTTGGGGACAGGGGGAGAGGAGACCCAGTACTTC
TRBV7-2,.,.,TRBJ2-7,16,CASSLGWRGSSDEQYF,TGTGCCAGCAGCTTAGGATGGCGGGGAAGCTCCGACGAGCAGTACTTC
TRBV11-1,.,.,TRBJ2-3,14,CASSLGAGTDTQYF,TGTGCCAGCAGCTTAGGCGCGGGCACAGATACGCAGTATTTT
TRBV6-6,.,.,TRBJ2-7,15,CASNNRGRAAYEQYF,TGTGCCAGCAACAATCGGGGTAGAGCCGCCTACGAGCAGTACTTC
TRBV20-1,.,once,TRBJ2-1,13,CSASHSLDNEQFF,TGCAGTGCTAGTCATAGCTTGGACAATGAGCAGTTCTTC
TRBV11-2,.,.,TRBJ2-7,15,CASSPRTAPSYEQYF,TGTGCCAGCAGCCCGAGAACAGCACCTTCCTACGAGCAGTACTTC
TRBV2,.,.,TRBJ2-1,12,CASSRSSNEQFF,TGTGCCAGCAGTCGTAGCAGCAATGAGCAGTTCTTC
TRBV28,.,once,TRBJ2-4,13,CASSLTVLNIQYF,TGTGCCAGCAGCTTGACAGTTTTGAACATTCAGTACTTC